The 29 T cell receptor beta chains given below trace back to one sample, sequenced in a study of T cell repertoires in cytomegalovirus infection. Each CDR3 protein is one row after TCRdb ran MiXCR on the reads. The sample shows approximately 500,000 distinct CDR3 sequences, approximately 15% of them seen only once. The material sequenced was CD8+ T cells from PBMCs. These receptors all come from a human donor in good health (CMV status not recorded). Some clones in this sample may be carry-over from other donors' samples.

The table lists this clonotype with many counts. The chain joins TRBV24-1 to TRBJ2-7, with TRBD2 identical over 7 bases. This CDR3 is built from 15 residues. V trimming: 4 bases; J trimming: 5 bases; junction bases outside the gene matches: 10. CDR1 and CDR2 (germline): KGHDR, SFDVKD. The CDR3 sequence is CATSEVGGSINEQYF. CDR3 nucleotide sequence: TGTGCCACCAGTGAAGTAGGCGGGAGCATCAACGAGCAGTACTTC.

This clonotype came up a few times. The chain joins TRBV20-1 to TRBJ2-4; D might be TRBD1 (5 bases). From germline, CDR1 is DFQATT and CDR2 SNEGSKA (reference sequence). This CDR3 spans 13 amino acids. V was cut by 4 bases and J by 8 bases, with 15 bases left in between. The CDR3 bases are TGCAGTGCTACGGACACTCTAGAGGACATTCAGTACTTC. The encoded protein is CSATDTLEDIQYF.

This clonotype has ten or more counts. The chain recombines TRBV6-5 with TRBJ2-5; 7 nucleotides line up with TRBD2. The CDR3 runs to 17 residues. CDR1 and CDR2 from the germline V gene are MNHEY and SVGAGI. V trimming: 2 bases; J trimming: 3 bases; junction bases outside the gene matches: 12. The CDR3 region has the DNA TGTGCCAGCAGTTACATCCACGGGGGGTTTGGAAAAGAGACCCAGTACTTC. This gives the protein CASSYIHGGFGKETQYF.

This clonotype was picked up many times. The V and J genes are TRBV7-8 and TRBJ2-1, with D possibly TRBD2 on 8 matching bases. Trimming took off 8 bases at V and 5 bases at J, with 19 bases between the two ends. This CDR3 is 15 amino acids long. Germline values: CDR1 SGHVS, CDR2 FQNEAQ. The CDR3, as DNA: TGTGCCAGCCTCCCCGGGAGGGGGCCCAACAATGAGCAGTTCTTC. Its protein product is CASLPGRGPNNEQFF.

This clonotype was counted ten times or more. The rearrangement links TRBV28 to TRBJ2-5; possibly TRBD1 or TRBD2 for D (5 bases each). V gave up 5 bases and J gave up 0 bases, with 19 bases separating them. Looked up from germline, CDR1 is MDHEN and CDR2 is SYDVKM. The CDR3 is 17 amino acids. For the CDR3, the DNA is TGTGCCAGCAGTCCGCTCAACCGGGACCGAAACCAAGAGACCCAGTACTTC. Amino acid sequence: CASSPLNRDRNQETQYF.

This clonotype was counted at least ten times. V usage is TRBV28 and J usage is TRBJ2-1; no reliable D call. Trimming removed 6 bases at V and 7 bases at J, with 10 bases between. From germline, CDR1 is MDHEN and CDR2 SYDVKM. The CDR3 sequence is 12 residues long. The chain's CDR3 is CASRAEWNEQFF. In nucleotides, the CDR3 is TGTGCCAGCAGGGCCGAGTGGAATGAGCAGTTCTTC.

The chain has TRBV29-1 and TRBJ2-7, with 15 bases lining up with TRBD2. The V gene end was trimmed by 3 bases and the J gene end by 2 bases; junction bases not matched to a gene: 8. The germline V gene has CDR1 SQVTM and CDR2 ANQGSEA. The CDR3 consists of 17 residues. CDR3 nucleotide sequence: TGCAGCGTTGAGGGACTAGCGGGAGGAACTACCACCTACGAGCAGTACTTC. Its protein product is CSVEGLAGGTTTYEQYF.

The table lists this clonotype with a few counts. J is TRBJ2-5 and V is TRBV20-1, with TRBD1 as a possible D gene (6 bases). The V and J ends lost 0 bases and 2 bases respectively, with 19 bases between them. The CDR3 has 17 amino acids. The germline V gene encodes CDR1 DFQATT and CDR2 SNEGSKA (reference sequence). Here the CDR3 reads CSARDKDSRTSQETQYF. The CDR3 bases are TGCAGTGCTAGAGATAAGGACAGCCGAACCTCTCAAGAGACCCAGTACTTC.

The CDR3 bases are TGTGCCACTCTCAAGGCGGGTGAAGCTTTCTTT. It is translated as CATLKAGEAFF. This chain connects TRBV19 to TRBJ1-1; D unresolved. CDR1 and CDR2 from the germline V gene are LNHDA and SQIVND (reference sequence). The length of the CDR3 is 11 residues. V was shortened by 10 bases and J by 7 bases, with 13 bases between the two germline ends.

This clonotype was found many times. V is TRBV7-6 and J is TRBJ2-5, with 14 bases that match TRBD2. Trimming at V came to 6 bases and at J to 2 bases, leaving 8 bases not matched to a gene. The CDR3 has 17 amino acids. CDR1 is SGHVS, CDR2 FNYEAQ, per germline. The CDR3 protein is CASSPGLAGGLQETQYF. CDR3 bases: TGTGCCAGCAGTCCAGGACTAGCGGGAGGATTGCAAGAGACCCAGTACTTC. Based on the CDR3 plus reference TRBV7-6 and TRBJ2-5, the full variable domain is GAGVSQSPRYKVTKRGQDVALRCDPISGHVSLYWYRQALGQGPEFLTYFNYEAQQDKSGLPNDRFSAERPEGSISTLTIQRTEQRDSAMYRCASSPGLAGGLQETQYFGPGTRLLVL.

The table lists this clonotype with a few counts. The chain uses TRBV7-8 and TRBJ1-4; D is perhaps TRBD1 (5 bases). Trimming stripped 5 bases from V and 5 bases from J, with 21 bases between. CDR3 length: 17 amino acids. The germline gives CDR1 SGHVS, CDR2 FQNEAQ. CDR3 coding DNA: TGTGCCAGCAGCGACGCGTGGGGGGTAACCACCAATGAAAAACTGTTTTTT. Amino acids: CASSDAWGVTTNEKLFF.

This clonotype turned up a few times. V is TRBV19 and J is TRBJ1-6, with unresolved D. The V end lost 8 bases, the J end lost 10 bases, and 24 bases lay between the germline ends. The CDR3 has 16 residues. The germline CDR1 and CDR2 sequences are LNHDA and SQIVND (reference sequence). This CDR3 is CASEGIQWGRRSPLHF. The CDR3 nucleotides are TGTGCCAGTGAAGGAATACAGTGGGGAAGGAGATCACCCCTCCACTTT.

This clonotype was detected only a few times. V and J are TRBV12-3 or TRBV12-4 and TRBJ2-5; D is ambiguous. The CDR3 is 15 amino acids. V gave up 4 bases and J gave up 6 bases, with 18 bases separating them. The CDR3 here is CASSSDDFFQKTQYF. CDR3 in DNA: TGTGCCAGCAGTTCTGACGACTTCTTTCAAAAGACCCAGTACTTC.

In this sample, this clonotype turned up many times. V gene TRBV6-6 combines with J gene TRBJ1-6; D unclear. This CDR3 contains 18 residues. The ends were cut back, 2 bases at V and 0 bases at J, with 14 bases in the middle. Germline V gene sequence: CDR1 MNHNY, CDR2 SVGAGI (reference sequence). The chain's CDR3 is CASSYPGGASSYNSPLHF. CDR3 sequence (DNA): TGTGCCAGCAGTTACCCCGGTGGAGCGAGCTCCTATAATTCACCCCTCCACTTT.

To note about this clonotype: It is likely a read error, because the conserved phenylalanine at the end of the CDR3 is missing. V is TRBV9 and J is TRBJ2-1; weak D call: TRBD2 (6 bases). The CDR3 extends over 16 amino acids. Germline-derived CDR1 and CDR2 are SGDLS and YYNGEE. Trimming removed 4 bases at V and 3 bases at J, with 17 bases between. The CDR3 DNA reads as TGTGCCAGCAGCCCCCGGGCAGCGGGCTTCTACAATGAGCAGTTCTTA. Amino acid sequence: CASSPRAAGFYNEQFL.

This chain's CDR3 is CASGTLAGDYNEQFF. As DNA, the CDR3 is TGTGCCAGCGGAACTCTAGCGGGAGACTACAATGAGCAGTTCTTC. The chain employs TRBV28 and TRBJ2-1; 10 bases line up with TRBD2. CDR3 size: 15 residues. Trimming took 8 bases from V and 3 from J; bases not matched to a gene: 7. CDR1 is MDHEN, CDR2 SYDVKM, per germline. The full variable domain, its missing parts supplied by reference TRBV28 and TRBJ2-1, is DVKVTQSSRYLVKRTGEKVFLECVQDMDHENMFWYRQDPGLGLRLIYFSYDVKMKEKGDIPEGYSVSREKKERFSLILESASTNQTSMYLCASGTLAGDYNEQFFGPGTRLTVL.

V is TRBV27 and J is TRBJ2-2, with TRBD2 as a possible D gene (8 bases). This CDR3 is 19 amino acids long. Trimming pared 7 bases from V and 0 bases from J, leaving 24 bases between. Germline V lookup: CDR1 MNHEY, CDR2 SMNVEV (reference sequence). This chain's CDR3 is CASIPRGSGGGSNTGELFF. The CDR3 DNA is TGTGCCAGCATCCCCAGGGGGAGTGGCGGGGGGTCGAACACCGGGGAGCTGTTTTTT.

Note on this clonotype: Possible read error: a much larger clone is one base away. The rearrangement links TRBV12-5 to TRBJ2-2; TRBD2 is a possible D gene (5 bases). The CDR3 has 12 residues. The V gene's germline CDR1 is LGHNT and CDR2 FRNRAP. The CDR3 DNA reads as TGTGCTAGTGGAAGGGAAGACGGGGAGCTGTATTTT. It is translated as CASGREDGELYF.

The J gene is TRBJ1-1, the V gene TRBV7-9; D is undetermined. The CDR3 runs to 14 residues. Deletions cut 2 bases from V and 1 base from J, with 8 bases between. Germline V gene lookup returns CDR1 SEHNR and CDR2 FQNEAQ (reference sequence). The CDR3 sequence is CASSLTVKNTEAFF. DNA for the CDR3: TGTGCCAGCAGCTTAACAGTTAAGAACACTGAAGCTTTCTTT.

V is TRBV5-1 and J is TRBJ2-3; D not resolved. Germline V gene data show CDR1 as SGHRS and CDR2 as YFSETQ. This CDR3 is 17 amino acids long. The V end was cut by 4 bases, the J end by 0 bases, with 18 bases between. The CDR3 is CASSRLGGRDSTDTQYF. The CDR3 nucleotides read TGCGCCAGCAGCCGATTGGGCGGAAGGGATAGCACAGATACGCAGTATTTT.

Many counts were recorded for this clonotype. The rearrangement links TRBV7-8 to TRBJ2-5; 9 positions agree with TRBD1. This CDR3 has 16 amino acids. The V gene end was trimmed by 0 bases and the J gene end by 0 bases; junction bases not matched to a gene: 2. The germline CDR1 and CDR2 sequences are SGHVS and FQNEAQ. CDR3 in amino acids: CASSLATGGYQETQYF. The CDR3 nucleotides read TGTGCCAGCAGCTTAGCCACAGGGGGCTACCAAGAGACCCAGTACTTC.

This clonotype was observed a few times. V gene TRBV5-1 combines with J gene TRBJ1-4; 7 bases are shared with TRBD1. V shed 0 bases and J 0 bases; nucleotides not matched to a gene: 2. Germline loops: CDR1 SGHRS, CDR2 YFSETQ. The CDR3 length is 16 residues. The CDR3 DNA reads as TGCGCCAGCAGCTTGGTGCAGGGGGCAACTAATGAAAAACTGTTTTTT. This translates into CASSLVQGATNEKLFF.

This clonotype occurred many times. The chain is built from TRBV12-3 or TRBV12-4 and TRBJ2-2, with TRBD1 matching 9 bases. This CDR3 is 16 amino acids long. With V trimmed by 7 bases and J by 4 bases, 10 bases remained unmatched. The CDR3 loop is CASIELVTGGTGELFF. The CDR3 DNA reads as TGTGCCAGCATCGAGCTGGTGACAGGGGGCACCGGGGAGCTGTTTTTT.

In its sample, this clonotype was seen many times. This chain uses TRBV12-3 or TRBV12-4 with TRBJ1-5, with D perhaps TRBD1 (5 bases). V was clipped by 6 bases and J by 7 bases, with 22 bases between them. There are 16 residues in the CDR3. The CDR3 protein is CASSQLPQGIGQPQHF. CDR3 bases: TGTGCCAGCAGCCAACTCCCGCAGGGTATAGGCCAGCCCCAGCATTTT.

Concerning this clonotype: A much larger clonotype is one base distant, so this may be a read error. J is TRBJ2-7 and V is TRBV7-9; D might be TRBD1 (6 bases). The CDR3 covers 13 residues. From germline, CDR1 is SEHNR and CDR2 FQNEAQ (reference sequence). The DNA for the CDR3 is TGTGCCAGCAGCACCGACAGGCGCGACGATCAGTACTTC. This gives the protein CASSTDRRDDQYF.

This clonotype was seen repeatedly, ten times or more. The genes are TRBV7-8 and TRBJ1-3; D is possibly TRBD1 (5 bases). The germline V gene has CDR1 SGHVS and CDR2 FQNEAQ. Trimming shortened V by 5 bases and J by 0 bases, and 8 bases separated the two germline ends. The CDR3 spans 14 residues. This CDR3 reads CASSGGSSGNTIYF. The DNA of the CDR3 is TGTGCCAGCAGCGGGGGTTCCTCTGGAAACACCATATATTTT.

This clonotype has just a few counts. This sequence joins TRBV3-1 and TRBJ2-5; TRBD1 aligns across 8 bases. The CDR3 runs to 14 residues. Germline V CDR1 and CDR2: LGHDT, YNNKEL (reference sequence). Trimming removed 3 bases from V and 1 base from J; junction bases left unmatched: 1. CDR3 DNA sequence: TGTGCCAGCAGCCAGGACAGGGCCCAAGAGACCCAGTACTTC. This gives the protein CASSQDRAQETQYF.

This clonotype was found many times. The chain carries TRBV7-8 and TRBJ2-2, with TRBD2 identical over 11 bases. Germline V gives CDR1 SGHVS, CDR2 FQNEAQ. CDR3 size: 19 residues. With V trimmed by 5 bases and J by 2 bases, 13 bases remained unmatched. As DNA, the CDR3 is TGTGCCAGCAGCCCCACTCCCGGGACTAGCGGCCCTAACACCGGGGAGCTGTTTTTT. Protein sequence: CASSPTPGTSGPNTGELFF.

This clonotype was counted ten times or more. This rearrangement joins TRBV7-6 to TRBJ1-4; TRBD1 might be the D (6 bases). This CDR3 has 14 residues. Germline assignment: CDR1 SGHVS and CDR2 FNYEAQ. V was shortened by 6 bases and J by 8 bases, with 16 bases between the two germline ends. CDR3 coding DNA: TGTGCCAGCAGACCCGAGGGGGGGCAAGAAAAACTGTTTTTT. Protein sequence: CASRPEGGQEKLFF.